This TCR beta chain was sequenced for a study of T cells of healthy individuals. TCRdb called the 5' RACE reads again in MiXCR, with one record for every CDR3 protein. Of nearly 100,000 distinct CDR3 sequences listed, 17% are singletons. The germline V gene has CDR1 LNHDA and CDR2 SQIVND (reference sequence). Trimming stripped 4 bases from V and 3 bases from J, with 9 bases between. CDR3 size: 13 residues. This clonotype was observed many times. This receptor was taken from a human donor in good health. The chain has TRBV19 and TRBJ1-1; no reliable D call. CDR3 in amino acids: CASSTKRDTEAFF. The CDR3 DNA reads TGTGCCAGTAGTACCAAGAGGGACACTGAAGCTTTCTTT. The full variable domain, completed using reference TRBV19 and TRBJ1-1, is DGGITQSPKYLFRKEGQNVTLSCEQNLNHDAMYWYRQDPGQGLRLIYYSQIVNDFQKGDIAEGYSVSREKKESFPLTVTSAQKNPTAFYLCASSTKRDTEAFFGQGTRLTVV.